This T cell receptor (beta chain) originates from a study of shared clonotypes between healthy human individuals. Trimming shortened V by 5 bases and J by 2 bases, and 13 bases separated the two germline ends. There are 15 residues in the CDR3. Germline V CDR1 and CDR2: SGHVS, FQNEAQ. It was CD45RO-negative cells, positively selected for CCR7, that made up naive CD8 cells, with terminally differentiated effector memory CD45RA+ cells excluded. This table comes from immunoSEQ multiplex PCR, and its TCRdb copy is limited to in-frame clones, with some not included. This sample has about 2,200,000 clones; roughly 91% occur once, and the top ten carry roughly 1.7%.

Sequencing was carried out using naive CD8+ T cells from PBMCs. The receptor was derived from a man between 18 and 29 years old in good health. Some clones in this sample may be carry-over from other donors' samples. The chain has TRBV7-8 and TRBJ1-5, with no clear D. This CDR3 is CASSPYTLGNQPQHF. The CDR3 nucleotides read TGTGCCAGCAGCCCCTATACCCTGGGCAATCAGCCCCAGCATTTT.